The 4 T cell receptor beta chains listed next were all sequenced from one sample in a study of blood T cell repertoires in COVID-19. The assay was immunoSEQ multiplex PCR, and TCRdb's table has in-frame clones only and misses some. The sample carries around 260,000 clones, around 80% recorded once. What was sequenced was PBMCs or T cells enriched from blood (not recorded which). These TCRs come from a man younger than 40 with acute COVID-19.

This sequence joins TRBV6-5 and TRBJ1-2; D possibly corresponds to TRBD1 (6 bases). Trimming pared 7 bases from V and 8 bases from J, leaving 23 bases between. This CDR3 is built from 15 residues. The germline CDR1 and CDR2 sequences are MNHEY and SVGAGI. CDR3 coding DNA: TGTGCCAGCACCGTAGCGGGGGAGGGGGAAGCGGGCTACACCTTC. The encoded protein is CASTVAGEGEAGYTF.

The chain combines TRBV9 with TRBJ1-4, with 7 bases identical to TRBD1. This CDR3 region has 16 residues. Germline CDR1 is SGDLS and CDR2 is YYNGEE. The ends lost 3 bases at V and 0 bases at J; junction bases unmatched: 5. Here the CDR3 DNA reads TGTGCCAGCAGCGCAGGGACAGCCCCAACTAATGAAAAACTGTTTTTT. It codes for CASSAGTAPTNEKLFF.

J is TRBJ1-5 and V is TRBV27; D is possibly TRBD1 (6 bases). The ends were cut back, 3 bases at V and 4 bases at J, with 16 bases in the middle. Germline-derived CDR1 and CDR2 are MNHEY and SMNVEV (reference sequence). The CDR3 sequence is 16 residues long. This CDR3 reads CASSLGVEGGNQPQHF. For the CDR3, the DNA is TGTGCCAGCAGTTTGGGGGTAGAGGGGGGGAATCAGCCCCAGCATTTT.

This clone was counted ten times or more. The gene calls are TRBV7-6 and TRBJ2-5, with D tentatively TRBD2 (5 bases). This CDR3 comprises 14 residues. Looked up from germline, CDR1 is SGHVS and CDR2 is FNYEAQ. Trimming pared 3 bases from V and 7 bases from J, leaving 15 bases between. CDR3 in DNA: TGTGCCAGCAGCTTGGGAACGGGGTTTGTGACCCAGTACTTC. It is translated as CASSLGTGFVTQYF.